These T cell receptor beta chains were read from a single sample in a study of cytomegalovirus exposure and HLA in healthy donors. Assay used: immunoSEQ multiplex PCR; TCRdb lists only in-frame clones, some missing. Here the sample spans some 110,000 clones, 55% to 65% being singletons. Source material: PBMCs. The receptor source for this set is a woman aged 25 to 39 in good health and CMV-seronegative. The CDR3 runs from the conserved cysteine through the conserved F or W. A D gene is named only where the DNA matches it firmly. Clone size is shown for a subset of rows, as once, few, many or a class of expanded clone.

V	J	D	size	DNA	CDR3
TRBV30	TRBJ2-1	-	few	TGTGCCTGGAGTCTAACTAGTTCTCCCCCGTTCTTC	CAWSLTSSPPFF
TRBV9	TRBJ2-5	TRBD2	-	TGTGCCAGCAGCGAAGGACCCAGGACTAGCGGATCAGAGACCCAGTACTTC	CASSEGPRTSGSETQYF
TRBV7-6	TRBJ2-2	-	-	TGTGCCAGCAGCTTACTGTCCACCGGGGAGCTGTTTTTT	CASSLLSTGELFF
TRBV5-1	TRBJ1-1	TRBD1	few	TGCGCCAGCAGCCCAATCCGACCGGGACAGGTGAACACTGAAGCTTTCTTT	CASSPIRPGQVNTEAFF
TRBV7-2	TRBJ2-1	TRBD2	-	TGTGCCAGCAGCTCCGAGGGACTAGCGGGAGGGAATGAGCAGTTCTTC	CASSSEGLAGGNEQFF
TRBV2	TRBJ1-2	TRBD1	few	TGTGCCAGCAGCGTCACCGGGACAGGGAAGATGAGTGGCTACACCTTC	CASSVTGTGKMSGYTF
TRBV28	TRBJ2-3	TRBD2	-	TGTGCCAGCAGCCCGGCCGGGACTAGGGGGGGGGATACGCAGTATTTT	CASSPAGTRGGDTQYF
TRBV19	TRBJ1-1	-	-	TGTGCCAGTATGTCCCGGGACGAGGACAGCGCGCAAAACACTGAAGCTTTCTTT	CASMSRDEDSAQNTEAFF
TRBV9	TRBJ2-7	-	-	TGTGCCAGCAGCGCGCAACAGGGCCCCCACGAGCAGTACTTC	CASSAQQGPHEQYF
TRBV9	TRBJ2-5	TRBD1	-	TGTGCCAGCAGCCGGGACAGTAACAAAGAGACCCAGTACTTC	CASSRDSNKETQYF